Below, 8 T cell receptor beta chains from the same sample are listed, as sequenced in a study of Ad26.COV2.S vaccination and SARS-CoV-2 variants. Data came from immunoSEQ multiplex PCR; TCRdb stores just in-frame clones and leaves some out. The table shows under 150,000 clones, with roughly 89% occurring only once. Sequenced here: peripheral blood, sampled after recovery from COVID-19. The source is a human donor who had recovered from COVID-19.

This clone came up a few times. The chain employs TRBV18 and TRBJ1-2; D call uncertain. The V and J ends lost 5 bases and 4 bases respectively, with 17 bases between them. CDR3 size: 15 residues. From germline, CDR1 is KGHSH and CDR2 LQKENI. The CDR3 DNA is TGTGCCAGCTCAATTAGGAGGGCGGAATTCTATGGCTACACCTTC. Residues: CASSIRRAEFYGYTF.

The chain joins TRBV7-6 to TRBJ2-1, with D unresolved. With 1 base removed from V and 6 bases from J, the gap between germline ends came to 16 bases. The germline gives CDR1 SGHVS, CDR2 FNYEAQ. The CDR3 has 16 residues. In DNA form, the CDR3 reads TGTGCCAGCAGCTTAGGGCCCCCCCGGATGGGCAATGAGCAGTTCTTC. This codes for CASSLGPPRMGNEQFF.

This chain connects TRBV10-3 to TRBJ1-2, with D possibly being TRBD1 (5 bases). Germline V gene lookup returns CDR1 ENHRY and CDR2 SYGVKD. V shed 4 bases and J shed 5 bases, with 8 bases lying between them. The CDR3 extends over 12 amino acids. CDR3: CAISGGTYGYTF. The DNA of the CDR3 is TGTGCCATCAGTGGTGGGACTTATGGCTACACCTTC.

The count of this clone is one. The V call is TRBV5-1, the J call TRBJ2-7; 8 nucleotides line up with TRBD2. Trimming removed 0 bases from V and 2 bases from J; junction bases left unmatched: 4. Germline assignment: CDR1 SGHRS and CDR2 YFSETQ. The CDR3 is made up of 15 amino acids. This CDR3 is CASSLASSGPYEQYF. The CDR3 region has the DNA TGCGCCAGCAGCTTGGCATCTAGCGGGCCCTACGAGCAGTACTTC.

This chain links TRBV6-5 with TRBJ1-4, with TRBD1 matching 7 bases. Per germline, CDR1 MNHEY and CDR2 SVGAGI. The CDR3 runs 16 residues. With 3 bases clipped from V and 8 bases from J, the junction kept 12 bases outside the gene matches. Written as DNA, the CDR3 is TGTGCCAGCAGTTATCAAGGGGGCGCGGTAGGGGAAAAACTGTTTTTT. The encoded protein is CASSYQGGAVGEKLFF.

The sample holds a few counts of this clone. This chain links TRBV30 with TRBJ1-1; the match to TRBD1 covers 7 bases. Germline loops: CDR1 GTSNPN, CDR2 SVGIG (reference sequence). Trimming at V came to 3 bases and at J to 7 bases, leaving 8 bases not matched to a gene. There are 13 residues in the CDR3. The CDR3 here is CAWRGDSHNEAFF. As DNA, the CDR3 is TGTGCCTGGAGGGGGGACAGCCACAATGAAGCTTTCTTT.

The genes are TRBV11-2 and TRBJ2-7, with D possibly TRBD2 on 7 matching bases. CDR3 length: 15 amino acids. From germline, CDR1 is SGHAT and CDR2 FQNNGV. V gave up 7 bases and J gave up 0 bases, with 16 bases separating them. The CDR3 protein is CASIPPGGPSYEQYF. The CDR3, as DNA: TGTGCCAGCATCCCTCCGGGGGGCCCCTCCTACGAGCAGTACTTC.

In the case of this clone: This same CDR3 is encoded by further DNA sequences in the sample. The V and J genes are TRBV6-6 and TRBJ1-1; D is unclear. V was trimmed by 6 bases and J by 2 bases, leaving 4 bases between them. The CDR3 consists of 11 residues. Germline lookup yields CDR1 MNHNY and CDR2 SVGAGI (reference sequence). CDR3 protein: CASRGNTEAFF. The CDR3, as DNA: TGTGCCAGCAGGGGAAACACTGAAGCTTTCTTT.